The 14 T cell receptor beta chains below come from one sample, sequenced in a study of cytomegalovirus exposure and HLA in healthy donors. Profiled with immunoSEQ multiplex PCR; TCRdb holds only in-frame clones, not every one. Of about 250,000 clones listed, just under 90% are singletons. Material: PBMCs. These receptors all come from a man between 18 and 35 years old in good health and CMV-seronegative.

This sequence joins TRBV5-4 and TRBJ1-2, with 7 bases identical to TRBD1. CDR3 length: 14 residues. Germline CDR1 is SGHNT and CDR2 is YYREEE (reference sequence). J gave up 2 bases and V 5 bases, and 6 bases lay outside the gene matches. The CDR3 loop is CASRPDRVNYGYTF. The DNA for the CDR3 is TGTGCCAGCAGACCTGACAGGGTGAACTATGGCTACACCTTC.

The chain links TRBV11-3 to TRBJ1-1; TRBD1 matches at 10 bases. The length of the CDR3 is 13 residues. The V and J ends lost 4 bases and 4 bases, in that order; junction bases with no gene match: 0. CDR1 is SGHNT and CDR2 is YENEEA in the germline V gene. CDR3 sequence: CASSWTGGTEAFF. CDR3 in DNA: TGTGCCAGCAGCTGGACAGGGGGCACTGAAGCTTTCTTT.

This chain links TRBV4-1 with TRBJ2-6; the D gene is possibly TRBD1 (5 bases). The germline V and J ends were trimmed by 3 bases and 4 bases, with 16 bases remaining between them. Germline CDR1 is MGHRA and CDR2 is YSYEKL. The CDR3 length is 17 residues. This CDR3 is CASSHLPRTSGANVLTF. As DNA, the CDR3 is TGCGCCAGCAGCCACCTCCCCCGGACATCCGGGGCCAACGTCCTGACTTTC.

The rearrangement joins TRBV4-1 to TRBJ1-2; D is unclear. The length of the CDR3 is 15 residues. The ends were cut back, 1 base at V and 3 bases at J, with 12 bases in the middle. The germline V gene has CDR1 MGHRA and CDR2 YSYEKL. Here the CDR3 reads CASSQALGPYYGYTF. CDR3 bases: TGCGCCAGCAGCCAAGCGCTGGGCCCCTACTATGGCTACACCTTC.

The CDR3 sequence: CASSSRGHSEQYF. The CDR3 DNA sequence: TGCGCCAGCAGTTCCAGGGGGCACAGCGAGCAGTACTTC. The rearrangement uses TRBV10-2 and TRBJ2-7; 8 bases match TRBD1. The V segment lost 5 bases and the J segment 6 bases; nucleotides outside the gene matches: 6. CDR1 is WSHSY and CDR2 is SAAADI in the germline V gene. This CDR3 region has 13 residues.

For the CDR3, the DNA is TGTGCCAGCAGTTTATACAGGGGGTCCTTCTACGAGCAGTACTTC. Translation gives CASSLYRGSFYEQYF. J is TRBJ2-7 and V is TRBV28; 8 bases match TRBD1. The J segment lost 3 bases and the V segment lost 1 base, leaving 5 bases of the junction unmatched. Germline V lookup: CDR1 MDHEN, CDR2 SYDVKM. This CDR3 spans 15 amino acids.

A single count supports this clone. J is TRBJ2-3 and V is TRBV2; 9 bases align to TRBD2. J gave up 8 bases and V 1 base, and 10 bases lay outside the gene matches. The CDR3 is made up of 16 amino acids. Germline V gene data show CDR1 as SNHLY and CDR2 as FYNNEI. CDR3 sequence (DNA): TGTGCCAGCAGTGAAGGGGCGGGAGGGACGGCGGGTACGCAGTATTTT. Protein product: CASSEGAGGTAGTQYF.

V is TRBV5-1 and J is TRBJ2-5; D call uncertain. V lost 0 bases and J 7 bases, leaving 16 bases between the germline ends. The CDR3 runs 15 residues. Germline loops: CDR1 SGHRS, CDR2 YFSETQ. CDR3 sequence (DNA): TGCGCCAGCAGCTTGGCCGAAAGATCTGCGGTGACCCAGTACTTC. Translating it yields CASSLAERSAVTQYF.

The chain is built from TRBV4-2 and TRBJ1-3; 8 positions agree with TRBD1. The ends lost 5 bases at V and 3 bases at J; junction bases unmatched: 9. The CDR3 spans 16 residues. Germline lookup yields CDR1 LGHNA and CDR2 YNFKEQ. The CDR3 DNA reads as TGTGCCAGCAGCGTCCAGGGGGCTCGATTTGGAAACACCATATATTTT. Protein sequence: CASSVQGARFGNTIYF.

The V call is TRBV6-5, the J call TRBJ2-1, with 8 bases lining up with TRBD1. Trimming took 6 bases from V and 2 from J; bases not matched to a gene: 6. This CDR3 spans 15 amino acids. The germline CDR1 and CDR2 sequences are MNHEY and SVGAGI. The CDR3 here is CASRSGQGPYNEQFF. CDR3 DNA sequence: TGTGCCAGCAGATCAGGACAGGGCCCCTACAATGAGCAGTTCTTC.

The chain uses TRBV27 and TRBJ2-4, with 7 nucleotides matching TRBD1. The CDR3 has 17 amino acids. In germline, CDR1 is MNHEY, CDR2 SMNVEV (reference sequence). V lost 5 bases to trimming and J lost 0 bases; unmatched junction nucleotides: 10. CDR3 region: CASSPRTGHLAKNIQYF. The CDR3 region has the DNA TGTGCCAGCAGTCCCCGGACAGGCCATCTAGCCAAAAACATTCAGTACTTC.

The chain recombines TRBV27 with TRBJ2-7; D might be TRBD1 (5 bases). In germline, CDR1 is MNHEY, CDR2 SMNVEV (reference sequence). V lost 5 bases and J lost 3, with 11 bases in between. The CDR3 has 13 amino acids. CDR3 region: CASSKGLFYEQYF. CDR3 bases: TGTGCCAGCAGTAAGGGGCTATTCTACGAGCAGTACTTC.

The chain is built from TRBV11-2 and TRBJ1-4; D is undetermined. V lost 4 bases, J lost 2 bases, and 8 bases lay in between. The CDR3 totals 14 residues. From germline, CDR1 is SGHAT and CDR2 FQNNGV. The CDR3 region is CASSSSTTNEKLFF. DNA of the CDR3: TGTGCCAGCAGCTCTAGTACTACTAATGAAAAACTGTTTTTT.

The genes are TRBV4-1 and TRBJ1-5; TRBD1 agrees at 7 bases. The CDR3 sequence is 16 residues long. The trim removed 0 bases at V and 6 bases at J, leaving 8 bases unmatched. Per the germline V gene, CDR1 is MGHRA and CDR2 is YSYEKL. For the CDR3, the DNA is TGCGCCAGCAGCCAAGACCCGACAGGGTGGGGTCAGCCCCAGCATTTT. The encoded protein is CASSQDPTGWGQPQHF.